The clone carrying this T cell receptor beta chain was detected once. This entry belongs to a study of blood T cell repertoires in COVID-19. About the study: Collection of acute and convalescent COVID-19 samples took place in the United States, Italy and Spain. PBMCs, B-cell-depleted T cells, or T cells provided the cDNA or gDNA that made up the material.

Original processing methods: Nucleated cell number was recorded as an estimate derived from reference gene primer amplification. Clones were read by immunoSEQ multiplex PCR, and TCRdb kept only the in-frame ones, dropping some. V and J calls and clone size follow that table, whereas D and trimming were derived from the DNA. This sample has about 370,000 clones, with 89% found just once. The germline gives CDR1 SQVTM, CDR2 ANQGSEA. This CDR3 spans 14 amino acids. The J segment lost 4 bases and the V segment lost 0 bases, leaving 3 bases of the junction unmatched. This chain connects TRBV29-1 to TRBJ2-3, with 8 bases lining up with TRBD1. The clonotype comes from a woman in her 30s with COVID-19, enrolled during active disease. The sequencing sample was made of peripheral blood. In DNA form, the CDR3 reads TGCAGCGTTGAAGACAGGGGGCGCGCAGATACGCAGTATTTT. It translates to CSVEDRGRADTQYF.